Below, one TCR beta chain is given with its context. TCRdb's table, derived via immunoSEQ multiplex PCR, lists solely in-frame clones and lacks some. This table holds thousands of clones, 81% found once. This specimen comes from a study of tumor-infiltrating lymphocytes in localized non-small cell lung cancer. About the research overall: Resected tumor was paired with non-adjacent uninvolved lung from the same patient.

V lost 3 bases to trimming and J lost 1 base, with 3 bases between them. This CDR3 is 13 amino acids long. Germline V gives CDR1 WNHNN, CDR2 SYGVQD (reference sequence). Sequencing was performed on lung tumor tissue. The source of this sequence is a human donor with non-small cell lung cancer. V gene TRBV10-1 combines with J gene TRBJ2-2; D remains ambiguous. This chain's CDR3 is CASSDRNTGELFF. The CDR3 DNA follows: TGCGCCAGCAGTGATAGGAACACCGGGGAGCTGTTTTTT.